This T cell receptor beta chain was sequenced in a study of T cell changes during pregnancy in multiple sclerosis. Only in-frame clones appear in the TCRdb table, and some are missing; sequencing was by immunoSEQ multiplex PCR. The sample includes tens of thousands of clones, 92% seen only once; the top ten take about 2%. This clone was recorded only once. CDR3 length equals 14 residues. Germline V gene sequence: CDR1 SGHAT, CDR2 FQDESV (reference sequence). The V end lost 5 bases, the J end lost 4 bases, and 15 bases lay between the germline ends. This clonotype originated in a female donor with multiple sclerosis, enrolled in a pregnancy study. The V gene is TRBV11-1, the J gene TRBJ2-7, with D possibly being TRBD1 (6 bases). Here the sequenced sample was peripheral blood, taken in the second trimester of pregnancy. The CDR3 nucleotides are TGTGCCAGCAGCCGGACAGTATATTCTTACGAGCAGTACTTC. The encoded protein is CASSRTVYSYEQYF.